The source of this T cell receptor beta chain is a study of T cell repertoires in breast cancer. The wider study: Breast cancer patients gave tumors, lymph nodes and blood; healthy donors gave blood. Points from the study as a whole: Singleton TCRs were discarded and only part of each tumor was sampled.

Points on this clonotype: Its specificity is not known.

Unpaired genes were suppressed by blocking oligonucleotides during a second nested PCR. TCRdb reanalysed the emulsion pairing reads using MiXCR and keeps one entry per CDR3 protein. The data contain some 37,000 distinct CDR3 sequences, about 50% of them singletons. Germline CDR1 and CDR2: GTSNPN and SVGIG (reference sequence). The CDR3 is 12 amino acids. V was cut by 0 bases and J by 6 bases, with 5 bases left in between. Primers covering all TCR V genes were used in emulsion RT-PCR on CD8+ T cells. The sample was CD8+ T cells. This sequence was found in a pool of human donors with breast cancer or a healthy control (not recorded which). The rearrangement links TRBV30 to TRBJ2-2; tentative D call: TRBD2 (5 bases). CDR3 sequence (DNA): TGTGCCTGGAGTGTGAGGGCCGGGGAGCTGTTTTTT. Translating gives CAWSVRAGELFF.